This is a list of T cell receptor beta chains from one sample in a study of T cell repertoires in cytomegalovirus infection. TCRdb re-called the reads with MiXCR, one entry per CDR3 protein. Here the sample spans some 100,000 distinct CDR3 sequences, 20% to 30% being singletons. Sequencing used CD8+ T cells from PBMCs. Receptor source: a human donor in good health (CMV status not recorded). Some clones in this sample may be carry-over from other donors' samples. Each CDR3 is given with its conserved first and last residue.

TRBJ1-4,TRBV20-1,CSVKGGAGGEKLFF
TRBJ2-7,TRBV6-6,CASSYSGSGGTSGQQYF
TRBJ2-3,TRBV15,CATSRVAGTDTQYF
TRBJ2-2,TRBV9,CASTGAGITGELFF
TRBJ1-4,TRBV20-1,CSVQGSEKLFF
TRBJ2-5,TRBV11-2,CASSGSGGEETQYF
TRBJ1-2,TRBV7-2,CASPRRGQGYGYTF
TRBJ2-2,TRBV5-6,CASSLGAASELFF
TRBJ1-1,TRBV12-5,CASGLGETEAFF
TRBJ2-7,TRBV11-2,CASSETQERGNEQYF
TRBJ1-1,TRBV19,CASSIPTDEAFF
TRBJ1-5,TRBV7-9,CASSSVGGGRNQPQHF
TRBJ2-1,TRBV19,CASSDNQIVRRGDYNEQFF
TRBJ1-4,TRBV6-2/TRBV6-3,CASSYPGHTVF
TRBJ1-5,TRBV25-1,CASGAGSNQPQHF
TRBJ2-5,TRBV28,CASSLGVGGRETQYF
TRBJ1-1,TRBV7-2,CASSLPLLGFLNTEAFF
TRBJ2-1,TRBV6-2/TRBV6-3,CASTIGNEQFF
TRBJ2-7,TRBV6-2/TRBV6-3,CASNPTGREQYF
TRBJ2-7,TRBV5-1,CASSLEGQGYEQYF
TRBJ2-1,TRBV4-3,CASSQDRGNSYNEQFF
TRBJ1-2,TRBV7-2,CASSSWGELLYTF
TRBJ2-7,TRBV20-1,CSARDPWDSYEQYF
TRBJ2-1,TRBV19,CACKRGAYNEQFF
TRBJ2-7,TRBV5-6,CASSADGGPYEQYF
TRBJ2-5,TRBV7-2,CVSRGQKETQYF
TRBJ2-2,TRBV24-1,CATSDFSGTGSNTGELFF
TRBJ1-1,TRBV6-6,CASSHISGQGLNTEAFF
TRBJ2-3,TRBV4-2,CASSQDGDHSTDTQYF
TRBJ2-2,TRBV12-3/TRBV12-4,CASSLGPNTGELFF
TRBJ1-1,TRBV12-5,CASGSRPLPWEENTEAFF
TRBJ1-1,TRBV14,CASTPTGSFEAFF
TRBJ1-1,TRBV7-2,CASSSPWEMNTEAFF
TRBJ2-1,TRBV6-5,CASSTGLPRRNEQFF
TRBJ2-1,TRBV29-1,CSVEPGTPNEQFF
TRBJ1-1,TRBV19,CASSIGPQLNTEAFF
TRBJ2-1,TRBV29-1,CSHATLGGQTYNEQFF
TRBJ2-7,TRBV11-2,CASSLGGTTTYEQYF
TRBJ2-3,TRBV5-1,CASSLQTGRLDTQYF
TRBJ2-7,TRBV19,CASSIGQGGVVEQYF
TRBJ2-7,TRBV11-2,CSSSFEAGAGYEQYF
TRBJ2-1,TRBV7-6,CASSPRAGSYNEQFF
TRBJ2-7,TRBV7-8,CASSSRDVVYEQYF
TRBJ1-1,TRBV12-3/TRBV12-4,CASIHRGLHPEAFF
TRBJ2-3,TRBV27,CASSPSFNTQYF
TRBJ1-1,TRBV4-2,CASSQAGGSTEAFF
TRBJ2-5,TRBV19,CASSIRRVSQETQYF
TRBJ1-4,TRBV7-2,CASSQSTEKLFF
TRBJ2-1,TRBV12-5,CASGLWINNEQFF
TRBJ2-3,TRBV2,CATPEGPDTQYF
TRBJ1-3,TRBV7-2,CASSLAATGTGNTIYF
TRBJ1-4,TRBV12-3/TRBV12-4,CASSTNTGATNEKLFF